This paragraph covers one TCR beta chain sequence. The data were produced by immunoSEQ multiplex PCR, yet TCRdb's version contains in-frame clones alone and is incomplete. The table records some 28,000 clones, roughly 91% of them present only once. These data are taken from a study of T cell changes during pregnancy in multiple sclerosis. The CDR3 contains 19 residues. V shed 0 bases and J 3 bases; nucleotides not matched to a gene: 16. Germline V gives CDR1 MGHRA, CDR2 YSYEKL. This TCR came from a female donor with multiple sclerosis, enrolled in a pregnancy study. V gene TRBV4-1 combines with J gene TRBJ1-1; 7 positions agree with TRBD1. Here the sequenced sample was CD8+ T cells from peripheral blood mononuclear cells, taken before pregnancy. The CDR3 coding sequence is TGCGCCAGCAGCCAAGAGTTAAGCACAGGAGGGGGCCCTCACACTGAAGCTTTCTTT. Translation gives CASSQELSTGGGPHTEAFF.